The source of this T cell receptor beta chain is a study of T cells in Graves' hyperthyroidism and ophthalmopathy. Amplified TCR beta CDR3 regions came from RNA transcripts. With the HTBI primer set, the TCR CDR3 went through a first round of RT-PCR. MiXCR was run by TCRdb on the multiplex PCR reads, yielding one entry per CDR3 protein. The data show 350,000 to 400,000 distinct CDR3 sequences, about 15% seen once. This clonotype was seen only a few times. Graves' hyperthyroidism showing no ophthalmopathy progression within 18 months was considered stable. This TCR was sampled from a woman aged 30 to 39 with Graves' hyperthyroidism. Material for sequencing was blood.

CDR3 loop: CARQQAGEQYF. The CDR3 region has the DNA TGTGCCAGGCAACAGGCTGGCGAGCAGTACTTC. The chain is built from TRBV25-1 and TRBJ2-7, with a tentative D call TRBD1 (5 bases). This CDR3 is 11 amino acids long. Trimming stripped 9 bases from V and 6 bases from J, with 12 bases between. Germline CDR1 reads MGHDK; CDR2 reads SYGVNS.